This T cell receptor (beta chain) emerged from a study of blood T cell repertoires in COVID-19. Study summary: Researchers got acute and convalescent COVID-19 samples from the United States, Italy and Spain. PBMCs, B-cell-depleted T cells, or T cells provided the cDNA or gDNA that made up the material.

Original processing notes: Nucleated cell counts were estimated from reference gene primer amplification. Sequenced by immunoSEQ multiplex PCR; TCRdb stores in-frame clones only, minus some. V and J calls and clone size are copied from that table; D and trimming were computed from the DNA. The repertoire has tens of thousands of clones, around nine tenths of them found once; the top ten carry 10% to 15%. Between the trimmed V and J ends, which lost 5 bases and 5 bases, there was a span of 15 bases. The CDR3 spans 14 residues. The germline V gene encodes CDR1 GTSNPN and CDR2 SVGIG (reference sequence).

V usage is TRBV30 and J usage is TRBJ1-4; D possibly corresponds to TRBD1 (6 bases). This receptor was identified in a man aged 80 or over with acute or convalescent COVID-19. Input material: peripheral blood. The CDR3, as DNA: TGTGCCTGGGGCATGGCAGGGGAGAATGAAAAACTGTTTTTT. It is translated as CAWGMAGENEKLFF. Full variable domain (outside the CDR3, taken from reference TRBV30 and TRBJ1-4): SQTIHQWPATLVQPVGSPLSLECTVEGTSNPNLYWYRQAAGRGLQLLFYSVGIGQISSEVPQNLSASRPQDRQFILSSKKLLLSDSGFYLCAWGMAGENEKLFFGSGTQLSVL.